The rows below give T cell receptor beta chains drawn from one sample of a study of blood T cell repertoires in COVID-19. Measured with immunoSEQ multiplex PCR; TCRdb has only the in-frame clones, and not every one. The repertoire holds 100,000 or so clones, with more than 80% as singletons. The sequenced sample consisted of peripheral blood. The receptor source for this set is a woman aged 70-85 years with acute or convalescent COVID-19. The CDR3 runs from the conserved cysteine through the conserved F or W.

V gene: TRBV10-3; J gene: TRBJ2-7; CDR3 protein: CAISEFRSYEQYF
V gene: TRBV9; J gene: TRBJ2-2; CDR3 protein: CASSAPGGGLQSGELFF
V gene: TRBV27; J gene: TRBJ1-6; CDR3 protein: CASPQRTGNSPLHF
V gene: TRBV19; J gene: TRBJ1-2; CDR3 protein: CASGPDRALSNYGYTF
V gene: TRBV5-1; J gene: TRBJ1-1; CDR3 protein: CASSLDGSVRNTEAFF
V gene: TRBV7-9; J gene: TRBJ1-2; CDR3 protein: CASSPQGVSYGYTF
V gene: TRBV24-1; J gene: TRBJ2-3; CDR3 protein: CATSEPTRTSGRAEADTQYF
V gene: TRBV5-1; J gene: TRBJ2-7; CDR3 protein: CASSLDGASAYEQYF
V gene: TRBV19; J gene: TRBJ1-3; CDR3 protein: CASTQQGIYSGNTIYF
V gene: TRBV30; J gene: TRBJ1-2; CDR3 protein: CAWSGQGSTWGYTF
V gene: TRBV28; J gene: TRBJ2-7; CDR3 protein: CASSPVRNRGPYEQYF
V gene: TRBV7-9; J gene: TRBJ1-4; CDR3 protein: CASSPGHPREEKLFF
V gene: TRBV30; J gene: TRBJ1-5; CDR3 protein: CAWSVMRTADYQPQHF
V gene: TRBV19; J gene: TRBJ1-1; CDR3 protein: CASSPTGVGTEAFF
V gene: TRBV7-2; J gene: TRBJ2-5; CDR3 protein: CASSLVVAGGRETQYF
V gene: TRBV18; J gene: TRBJ2-5; CDR3 protein: CASSPRGDQETQYF
V gene: TRBV15; J gene: TRBJ2-7; CDR3 protein: CATSREGRGSLDGYEQYF
V gene: TRBV9; J gene: TRBJ1-2; CDR3 protein: CASSGRGRVGGYTF
V gene: TRBV5-4; J gene: TRBJ2-3; CDR3 protein: CASSPLAGGTTDTQYF
V gene: TRBV24-1; J gene: TRBJ2-4; CDR3 protein: CATSDPGTDKNIQYF
V gene: TRBV5-1; J gene: TRBJ1-4; CDR3 protein: CASSLAGSGGVGEKLFF
V gene: TRBV15; J gene: TRBJ2-7; CDR3 protein: CATSRDLLAGEEQYF
V gene: TRBV19; J gene: TRBJ2-2; CDR3 protein: CASWTRDRGSGELFF
V gene: TRBV19; J gene: TRBJ2-5; CDR3 protein: CASSGSQGETQYF
V gene: TRBV7-9; J gene: TRBJ2-7; CDR3 protein: CASSLGLAGEWEQYF
V gene: TRBV18; J gene: TRBJ2-7; CDR3 protein: CASSPVGRGYEQYF
V gene: TRBV7-2; J gene: TRBJ1-1; CDR3 protein: CASTWTGGTEAFF
V gene: TRBV2; J gene: TRBJ2-7; CDR3 protein: CASSDRSGTLYYEQYF
V gene: TRBV6-5; J gene: TRBJ2-7; CDR3 protein: CASSNPGQGNEQYF
V gene: TRBV19; J gene: TRBJ1-5; CDR3 protein: CASSNSNSNQPQHF
V gene: TRBV14; J gene: TRBJ2-3; CDR3 protein: CASSQGAPYTTDTQYF
V gene: TRBV7-2; J gene: TRBJ2-1; CDR3 protein: CASSLAGVSDEQFF
V gene: TRBV5-5; J gene: TRBJ1-4; CDR3 protein: CASSFSYRAEKLFF
V gene: TRBV30; J gene: TRBJ2-7; CDR3 protein: CAGRGSGPYEQYF
V gene: TRBV19; J gene: TRBJ2-2; CDR3 protein: CASRLADNTGELFF
V gene: TRBV7-6; J gene: TRBJ2-3; CDR3 protein: CASSSISSTDTQYF
V gene: TRBV21-1; J gene: TRBJ2-5; CDR3 protein: CASGSTSAVRAETQYF
V gene: TRBV7-2; J gene: TRBJ2-1; CDR3 protein: CASSSPPGLAGVNEQFF
V gene: TRBV10-2; J gene: TRBJ2-1; CDR3 protein: CASRAGGRAWNEQFF
V gene: TRBV11-2; J gene: TRBJ2-5; CDR3 protein: CASSRSGEETQYF
V gene: TRBV12-5; J gene: TRBJ1-6; CDR3 protein: CASGPPGDGSPLHF